This T cell receptor beta chain comes out of a study of T cell repertoires in cytomegalovirus infection (dated by TCRdb to about 2019). For context, the study as a whole: Because public TCR beta signatures pointed to carriage of CMV infection together with the matching HLA type, the HLA type of each donor mattered for the analysis. Study-wide findings and limitations: In both this cohort and an independent cohort of 300 to 450 donors, the cumulative frequency of public TCR beta family members distinguished carriers of CMV infection plus the relevant HLA type. In the ex vivo response, HLA-C-restricted CMV-specific TCR beta clonotypes were dominant, and in two of eight donors the single most frequent clonotype came from this HLA-C-restricted group.

In regard to this clonotype: This clone's antigen is unknown. No qualities accompany the bases; no much larger clone lies one base away.

Measured from the cysteine to the phenylalanine, the CDR3 is 15 residues long. The retained sequence is limited to the CDR3, 45 bases, with the frame set at the first base. CDR1 is given as SGHRS and CDR2 as YFSETQ, both from the germline V gene. V loses 1 base of germline sequence and J loses 3 bases, and the interval between the two ends is 10 bases. Sequencing relied on an Illumina HiSeq 1500. TCRdb took the public reads, trimmed them with fastp at Q25, ran MiXCR for clone calling and kept in-frame beta chains. Rows merge per CDR3 protein into single entries with the most common DNA and genes. This sample comprises approximately 630,000 distinct CDR3 sequences, roughly 26% of them detected only once. The ten most abundant clones make up around 8% of the sample.

Sequencing input: CD8+ T cells from PBMCs. This clonotype was obtained from a human donor in good health (CMV status not recorded). Some clones in this sample may be carry-over from other donors' samples. Rearrangement joined TRBV5-1 to TRBJ2-2; the D gene remains uncertain. In nucleotide form, the sequence is TGCGCCAGCAGCTTGTTGCAGGCGGACACCGGGGAGCTGTTTTTT. This is translated as CASSLLQADTGELFF.